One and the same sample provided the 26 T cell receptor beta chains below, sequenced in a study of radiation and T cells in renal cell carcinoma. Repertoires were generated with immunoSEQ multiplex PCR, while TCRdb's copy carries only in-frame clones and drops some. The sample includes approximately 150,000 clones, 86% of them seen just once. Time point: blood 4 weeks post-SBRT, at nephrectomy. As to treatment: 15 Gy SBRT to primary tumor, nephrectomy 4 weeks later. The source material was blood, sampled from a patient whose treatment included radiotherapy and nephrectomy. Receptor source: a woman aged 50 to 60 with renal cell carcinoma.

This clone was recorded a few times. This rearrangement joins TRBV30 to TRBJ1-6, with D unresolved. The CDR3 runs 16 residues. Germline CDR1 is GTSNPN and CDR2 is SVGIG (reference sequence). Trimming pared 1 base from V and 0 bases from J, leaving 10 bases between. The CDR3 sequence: CAWSGTAISYNSPLHF. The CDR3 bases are TGTGCCTGGAGTGGGACCGCGATCTCCTATAATTCACCCCTCCACTTT.

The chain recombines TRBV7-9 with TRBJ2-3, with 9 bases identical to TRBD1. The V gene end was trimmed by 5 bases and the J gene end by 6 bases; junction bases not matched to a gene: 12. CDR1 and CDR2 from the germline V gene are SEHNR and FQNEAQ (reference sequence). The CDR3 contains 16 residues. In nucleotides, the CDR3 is TGTGCCAGCAGCGCCCGGGACAGGGTCGTATGGGATACGCAGTATTTT. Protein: CASSARDRVVWDTQYF. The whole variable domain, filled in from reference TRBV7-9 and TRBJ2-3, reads DTGVSQNPRHKITKRGQNVTFRCDPISEHNRLYWYRQTLGQGPEFLTYFQNEAQLEKSRLLSDRFSAERPKGSFSTLEIQRTEQGDSAMYLCASSARDRVVWDTQYFGPGTRLTVL.

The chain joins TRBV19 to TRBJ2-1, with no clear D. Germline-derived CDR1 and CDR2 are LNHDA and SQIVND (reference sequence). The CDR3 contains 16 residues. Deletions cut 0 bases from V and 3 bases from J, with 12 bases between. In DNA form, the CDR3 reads TGTGCCAGTAGTATAGAACTCTTGAGACTCTACAATGAGCAGTTCTTC. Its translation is CASSIELLRLYNEQFF.

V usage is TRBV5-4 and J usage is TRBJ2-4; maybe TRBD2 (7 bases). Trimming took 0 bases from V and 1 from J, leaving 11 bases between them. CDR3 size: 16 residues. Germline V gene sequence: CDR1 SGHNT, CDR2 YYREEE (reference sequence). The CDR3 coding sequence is TGTGCCAGCAGCTTGGAAGGGGGAGGGGCCAAAAACATTCAGTACTTC. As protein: CASSLEGGGAKNIQYF.

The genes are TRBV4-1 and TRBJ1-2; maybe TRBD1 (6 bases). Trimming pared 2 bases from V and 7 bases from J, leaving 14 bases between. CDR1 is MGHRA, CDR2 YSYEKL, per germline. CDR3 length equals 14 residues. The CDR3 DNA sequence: TGCGCCAGCAGCCAAACAGGGTCGATCCGTGGCTACACCTTC. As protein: CASSQTGSIRGYTF.

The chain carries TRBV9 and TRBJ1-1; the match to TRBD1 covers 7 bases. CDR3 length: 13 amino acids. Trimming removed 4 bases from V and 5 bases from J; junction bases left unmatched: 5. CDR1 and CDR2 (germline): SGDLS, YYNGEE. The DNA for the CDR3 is TGTGCCAGCAGCATAGAACAGGGGACTGAAGCTTTCTTT. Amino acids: CASSIEQGTEAFF.

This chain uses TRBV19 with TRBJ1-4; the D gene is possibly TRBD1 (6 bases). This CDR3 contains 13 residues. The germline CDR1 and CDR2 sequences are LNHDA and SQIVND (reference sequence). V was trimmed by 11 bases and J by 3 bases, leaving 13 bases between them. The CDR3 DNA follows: TGTGCCGTGCGGCGGGGGCCTAATGAAAAACTGTTTTTT. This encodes CAVRRGPNEKLFF.

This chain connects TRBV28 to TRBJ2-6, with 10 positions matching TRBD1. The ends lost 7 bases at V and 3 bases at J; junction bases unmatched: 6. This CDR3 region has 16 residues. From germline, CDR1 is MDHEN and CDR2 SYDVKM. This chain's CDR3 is CASTRQGAIGANVLTF. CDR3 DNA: TGTGCCAGCACCCGACAGGGGGCAATTGGGGCCAACGTCCTGACTTTC.

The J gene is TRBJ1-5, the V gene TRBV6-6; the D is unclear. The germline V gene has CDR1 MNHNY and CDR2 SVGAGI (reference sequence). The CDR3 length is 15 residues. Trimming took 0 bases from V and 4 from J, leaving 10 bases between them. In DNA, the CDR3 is TGTGCCAGCAGTTACTCGGAGGGAGGGAATCAGCCCCAGCATTTT. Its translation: CASSYSEGGNQPQHF.

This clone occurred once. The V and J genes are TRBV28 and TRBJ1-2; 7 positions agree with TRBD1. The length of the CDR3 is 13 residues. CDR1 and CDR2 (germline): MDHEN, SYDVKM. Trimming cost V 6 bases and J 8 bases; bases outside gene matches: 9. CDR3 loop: CASSLRTGLGYTF. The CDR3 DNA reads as TGTGCCAGCAGCCTCAGGACAGGCCTCGGCTACACCTTC.

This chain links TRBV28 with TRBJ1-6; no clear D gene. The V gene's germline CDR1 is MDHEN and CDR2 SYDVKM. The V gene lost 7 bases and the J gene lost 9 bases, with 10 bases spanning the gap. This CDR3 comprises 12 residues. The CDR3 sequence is CASNLGFSPLHF. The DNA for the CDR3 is TGTGCCAGCAATCTAGGGTTTTCACCCCTCCACTTT.

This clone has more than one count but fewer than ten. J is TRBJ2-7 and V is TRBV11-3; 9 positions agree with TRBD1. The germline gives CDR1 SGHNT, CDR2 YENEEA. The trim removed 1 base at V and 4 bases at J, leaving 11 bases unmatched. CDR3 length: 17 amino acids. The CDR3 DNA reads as TGTGCCAGCAGCTTAGGAGGTGTTCGGGACAGGGAGTACGAGCAGTACTTC. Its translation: CASSLGGVRDREYEQYF.

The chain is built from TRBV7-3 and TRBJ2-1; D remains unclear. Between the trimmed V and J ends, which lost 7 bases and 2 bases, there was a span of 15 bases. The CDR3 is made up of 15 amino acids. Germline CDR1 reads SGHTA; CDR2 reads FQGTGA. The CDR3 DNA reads TGTGCCAGCATCCCCGTAGTGTTTCCCTACAATGAGCAGTTCTTC. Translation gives CASIPVVFPYNEQFF.

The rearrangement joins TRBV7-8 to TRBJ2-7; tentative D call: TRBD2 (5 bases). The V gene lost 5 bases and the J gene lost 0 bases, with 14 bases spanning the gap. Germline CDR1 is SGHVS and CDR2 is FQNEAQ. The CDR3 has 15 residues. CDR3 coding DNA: TGTGCCAGCAGCCTAGGATGGGGAGTCTCCTACGAGCAGTACTTC. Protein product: CASSLGWGVSYEQYF.

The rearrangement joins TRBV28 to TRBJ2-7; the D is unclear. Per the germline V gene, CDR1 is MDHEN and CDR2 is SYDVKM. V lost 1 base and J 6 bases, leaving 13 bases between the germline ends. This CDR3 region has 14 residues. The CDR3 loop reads CASSLSPGVSEQYF. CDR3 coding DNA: TGTGCCAGCAGTTTATCACCGGGCGTCTCCGAGCAGTACTTC.

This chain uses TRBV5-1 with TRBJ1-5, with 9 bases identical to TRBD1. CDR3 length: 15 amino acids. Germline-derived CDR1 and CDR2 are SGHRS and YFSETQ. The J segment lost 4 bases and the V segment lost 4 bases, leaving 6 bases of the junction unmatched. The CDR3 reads CASSPGTGNNQPQHF. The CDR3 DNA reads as TGCGCCAGCAGCCCCGGGACAGGGAATAATCAGCCCCAGCATTTT. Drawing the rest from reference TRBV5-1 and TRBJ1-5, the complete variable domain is KAGVTQTPRYLIKTRGQQVTLSCSPISGHRSVSWYQQTPGQGLQFLFEYFSETQRNKGNFPGRFSGRQFSNSRSEMNVSTLELGDSALYLCASSPGTGNNQPQHFGDGTRLSIL.

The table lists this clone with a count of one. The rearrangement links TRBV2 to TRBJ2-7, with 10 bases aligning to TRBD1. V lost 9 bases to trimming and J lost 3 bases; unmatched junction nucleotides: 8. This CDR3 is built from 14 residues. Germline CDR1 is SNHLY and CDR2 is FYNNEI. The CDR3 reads CASKTGTGVYEQYF. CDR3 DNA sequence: TGTGCCAGTAAAACCGGGACAGGGGTCTACGAGCAGTACTTC.

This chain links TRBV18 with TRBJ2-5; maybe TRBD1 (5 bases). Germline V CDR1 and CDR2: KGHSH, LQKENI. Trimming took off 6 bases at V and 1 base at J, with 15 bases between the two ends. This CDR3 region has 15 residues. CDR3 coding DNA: TGTGCCAGCTCCCCTAGAGACAGAAGCCAAGAGACCCAGTACTTC. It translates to CASSPRDRSQETQYF.

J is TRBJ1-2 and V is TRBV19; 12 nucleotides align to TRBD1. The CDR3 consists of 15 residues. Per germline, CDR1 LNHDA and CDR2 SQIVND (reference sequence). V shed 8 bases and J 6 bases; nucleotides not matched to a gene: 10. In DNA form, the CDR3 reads TGTGCCAGTTGTCAAACCGGGACAGGGGGCCATGGCTACACCTTC. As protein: CASCQTGTGGHGYTF.

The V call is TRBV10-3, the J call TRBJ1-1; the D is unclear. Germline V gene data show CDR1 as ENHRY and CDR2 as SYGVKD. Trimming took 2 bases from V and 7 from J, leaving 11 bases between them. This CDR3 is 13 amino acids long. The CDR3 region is CAISETLQNEAFF. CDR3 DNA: TGTGCCATCAGTGAGACACTACAGAATGAAGCTTTCTTT.

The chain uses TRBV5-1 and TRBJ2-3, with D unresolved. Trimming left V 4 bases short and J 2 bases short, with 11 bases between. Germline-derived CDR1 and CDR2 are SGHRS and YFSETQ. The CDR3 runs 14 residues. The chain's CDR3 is CASSVGWDTDTQYF. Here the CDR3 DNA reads TGCGCCAGCAGCGTGGGGTGGGACACAGATACGCAGTATTTT.

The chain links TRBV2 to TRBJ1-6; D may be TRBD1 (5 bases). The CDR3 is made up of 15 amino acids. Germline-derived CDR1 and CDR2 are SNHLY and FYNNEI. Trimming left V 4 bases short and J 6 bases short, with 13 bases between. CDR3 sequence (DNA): TGTGCCAGCAGTGGAAGGGGTGATAGTAATTCACCCCTCCACTTT. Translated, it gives CASSGRGDSNSPLHF.

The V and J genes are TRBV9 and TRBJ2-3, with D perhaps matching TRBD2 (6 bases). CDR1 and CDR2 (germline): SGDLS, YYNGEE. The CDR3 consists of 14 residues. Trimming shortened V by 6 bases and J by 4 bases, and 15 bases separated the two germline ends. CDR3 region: CASTGLRFSDTQYF. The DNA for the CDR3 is TGTGCCAGCACGGGACTTCGGTTCTCAGATACGCAGTATTTT.

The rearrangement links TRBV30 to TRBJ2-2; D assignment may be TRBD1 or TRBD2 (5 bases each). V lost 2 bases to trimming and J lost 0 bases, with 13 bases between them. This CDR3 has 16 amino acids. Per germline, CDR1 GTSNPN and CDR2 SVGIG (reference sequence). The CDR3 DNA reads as TGTGCCTGGAGTTGGTCGGGGCGTTCGAACACCGGGGAGCTGTTTTTT. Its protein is CAWSWSGRSNTGELFF. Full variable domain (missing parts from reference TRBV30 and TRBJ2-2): SQTIHQWPATLVQPVGSPLSLECTVEGTSNPNLYWYRQAAGRGLQLLFYSVGIGQISSEVPQNLSASRPQDRQFILSSKKLLLSDSGFYLCAWSWSGRSNTGELFFGEGSRLTVL.

The CDR3 sequence: CASSLGNQPQHF. In nucleotides, the CDR3 is TGTGCCAGCTCTTTAGGTAATCAGCCCCAGCATTTT. The rearrangement joins TRBV28 to TRBJ1-5; D gene unclear. Germline values: CDR1 MDHEN, CDR2 SYDVKM. V was pared by 8 bases and J by 4 bases, with 9 bases between. CDR3 length: 12 amino acids.

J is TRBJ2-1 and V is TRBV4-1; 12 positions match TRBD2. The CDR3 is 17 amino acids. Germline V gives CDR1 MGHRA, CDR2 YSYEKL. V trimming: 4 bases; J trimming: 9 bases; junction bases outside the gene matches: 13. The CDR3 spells CASSRSPASGRATEQFF. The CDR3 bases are TGCGCCAGCAGCCGAAGCCCGGCTAGCGGGAGGGCCACTGAGCAGTTCTTC.